This TCR beta chain was sequenced in a study of blood T cell repertoires in COVID-19. Here immunoSEQ multiplex PCR was the method, and the copy in TCRdb shows in-frame clones only, minus some. The repertoire holds some 170,000 clones, with around 83% as singletons. This CDR3 has 15 residues. V lost 6 bases to trimming and J lost 4 bases, with 18 bases between them. The germline gives CDR1 LNHNV, CDR2 YYDKDF (reference sequence). This TCR was sampled from a man aged 35 to 55 who had recovered from COVID-19. Specimen: PBMCs or T cells enriched from blood (not recorded which). The chain links TRBV15 to TRBJ1-2, with D possibly matching TRBD1 (6 bases). This CDR3 reads CATSPKGGSFYGYTF. Here the CDR3 DNA reads TGTGCCACCAGTCCTAAGGGGGGGTCCTTCTATGGCTACACCTTC.